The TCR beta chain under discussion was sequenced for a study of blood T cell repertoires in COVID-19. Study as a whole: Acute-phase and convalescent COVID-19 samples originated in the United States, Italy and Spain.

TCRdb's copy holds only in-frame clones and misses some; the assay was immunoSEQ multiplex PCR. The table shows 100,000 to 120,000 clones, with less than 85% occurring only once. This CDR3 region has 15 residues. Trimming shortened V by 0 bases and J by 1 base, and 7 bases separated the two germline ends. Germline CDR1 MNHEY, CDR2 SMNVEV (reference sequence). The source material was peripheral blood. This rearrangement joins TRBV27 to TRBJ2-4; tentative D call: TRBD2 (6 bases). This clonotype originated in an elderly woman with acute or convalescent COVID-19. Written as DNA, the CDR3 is TGTGCCAGCAGTTTATCGGCGGGGGCCAAAAACATTCAGTACTTC. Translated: CASSLSAGAKNIQYF.